Listed below are T cell receptor beta chains from one sample, sequenced in a study of monozygotic twins with inflammatory bowel disease. No DNA is given; TCRdb re-called the 5' RACE reads and lists each CDR3 protein once. This repertoire includes some 89,000 distinct CDR3 sequences. Sequencing was done on a sample of blood. The receptor set was obtained from a human donor with ulcerative colitis or Crohn's disease, or a healthy co-twin of an affected twin (not recorded which). Both conserved end residues are part of each CDR3. Fields, in order: J gene, V gene, CDR3 protein.

>TRBJ2-2|TRBV7-7
CASSLVASGAGTGELFF
>TRBJ2-7|TRBV10-1
CASRFRDRVGIEPYEQYF
>TRBJ1-5|TRBV7-2
CASSRVDANQPQHF
>TRBJ2-1|TRBV7-6
CASSLAGQGYNEQFF
>TRBJ1-5|TRBV9
CASSPYDRYQPQHF
>TRBJ2-2|TRBV5-5
CASSPWGQINTGELFF
>TRBJ1-5|TRBV6-2/TRBV6-3
CASRRRGTGPYQPQHF
>TRBJ2-1|TRBV6-5
CASGTSGHNEQFF
>TRBJ2-5|TRBV18
CASSPPGTGAETQYF
>TRBJ1-1|TRBV20-1
CSASVPATPEAFF
>TRBJ2-2|TRBV6-1
CAVKGTPNTGELFF
>TRBJ2-2|TRBV20-1
CSARYTGELFF
>TRBJ2-3|TRBV5-1
CASSLDRDTQYF
>TRBJ2-3|TRBV5-6
CASSLAGAEDTQYF
>TRBJ2-2|TRBV4-2
CASSPYSSGELTGELFF
>TRBJ1-4|TRBV20-1
CSASVPEPFGKLFF
>TRBJ2-3|TRBV11-2
CASSQFGGGAGTDTQYF
>TRBJ1-2|TRBV20-1
CSAQTGFNGYTF
>TRBJ2-5|TRBV5-1
CASSFLQGAGQETQYF
>TRBJ1-1|TRBV6-5
CASSYSTVMNTEAFF
>TRBJ2-7|TRBV7-2
CASSWTSGGNYEQYF
>TRBJ2-7|TRBV12-3/TRBV12-4
CASSLAGGAGEQYF
>TRBJ1-2|TRBV10-3
CAISVGENYGYTF
>TRBJ2-5|TRBV20-1
CSAPRGGETQYF
>TRBJ2-1|TRBV5-1
CASSLSSVFFNEQFF
>TRBJ1-2|TRBV11-2
CASSLVGQGHGYTF
>TRBJ1-4|TRBV5-1
CASSLLTANNEKLFF
>TRBJ1-1|TRBV20-1
CSAGAGGNTEAFF
>TRBJ1-2|TRBV15
CATSTRWGDGYTF
>TRBJ2-6|TRBV6-1
CASRVTLSGANVLTF
>TRBJ2-1|TRBV20-1
CSAPGRPSSYNEQFF